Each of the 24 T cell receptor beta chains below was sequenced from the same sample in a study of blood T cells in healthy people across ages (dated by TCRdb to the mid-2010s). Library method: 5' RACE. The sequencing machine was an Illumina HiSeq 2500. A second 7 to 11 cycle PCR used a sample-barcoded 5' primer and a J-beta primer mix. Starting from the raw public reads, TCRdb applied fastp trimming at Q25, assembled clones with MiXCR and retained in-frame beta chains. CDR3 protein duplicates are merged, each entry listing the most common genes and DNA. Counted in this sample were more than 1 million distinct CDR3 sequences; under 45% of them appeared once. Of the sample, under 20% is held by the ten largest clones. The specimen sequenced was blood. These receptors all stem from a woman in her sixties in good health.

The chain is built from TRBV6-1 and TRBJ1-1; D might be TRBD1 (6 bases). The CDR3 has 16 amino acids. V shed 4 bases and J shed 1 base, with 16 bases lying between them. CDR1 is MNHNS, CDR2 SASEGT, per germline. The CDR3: CASSANLLGANTEAFF. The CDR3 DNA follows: TGTGCCAGCAGTGCAAACCTCTTGGGGGCGAACACTGAAGCTTTCTTT.

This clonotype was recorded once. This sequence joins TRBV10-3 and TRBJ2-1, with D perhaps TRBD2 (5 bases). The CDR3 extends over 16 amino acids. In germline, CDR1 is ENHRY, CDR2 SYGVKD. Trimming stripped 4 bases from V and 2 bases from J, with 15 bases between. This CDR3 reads CAISGQREFAYNEQFF. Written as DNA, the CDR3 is TGTGCCATCAGTGGGCAACGGGAATTTGCCTACAATGAGCAGTTCTTC.

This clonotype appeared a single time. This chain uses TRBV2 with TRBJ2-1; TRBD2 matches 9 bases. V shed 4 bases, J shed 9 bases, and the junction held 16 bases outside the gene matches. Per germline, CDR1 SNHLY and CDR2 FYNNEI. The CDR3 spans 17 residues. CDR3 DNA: TGTGCCAGCAGTGTCCCCCAGAAAGCGGGGGGTAAGCGTGAGCAGTTCTTC. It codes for CASSVPQKAGGKREQFF. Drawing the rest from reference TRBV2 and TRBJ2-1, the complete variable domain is EPEVTQTPSHQVTQMGQEVILRCVPISNHLYFYWYRQILGQKVEFLVSFYNNEISEKSEIFDDQFSVERPDGSNFTLKIRSTKLEDSAMYFCASSVPQKAGGKREQFFGPGTRLTVL.

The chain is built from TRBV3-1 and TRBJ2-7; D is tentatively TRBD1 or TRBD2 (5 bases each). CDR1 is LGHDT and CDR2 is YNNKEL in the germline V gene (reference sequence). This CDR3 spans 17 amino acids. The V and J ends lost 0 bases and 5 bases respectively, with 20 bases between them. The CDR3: CASSQDPGTRGLDEQYF. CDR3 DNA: TGTGCCAGCAGCCAAGACCCCGGGACCCGGGGCTTGGACGAGCAGTACTTC.

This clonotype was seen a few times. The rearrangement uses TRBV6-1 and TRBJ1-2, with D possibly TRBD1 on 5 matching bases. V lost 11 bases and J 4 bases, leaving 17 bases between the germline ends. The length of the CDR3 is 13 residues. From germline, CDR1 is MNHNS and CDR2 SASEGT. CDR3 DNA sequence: TGTGCCGGAACGATTCAGGGCCTCTATGGCTACACCTTC. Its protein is CAGTIQGLYGYTF.

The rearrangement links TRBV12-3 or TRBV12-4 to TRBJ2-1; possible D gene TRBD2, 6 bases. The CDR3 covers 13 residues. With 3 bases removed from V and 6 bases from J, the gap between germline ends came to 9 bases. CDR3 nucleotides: TGTGCCAGCAGTTTTTCTAGCGTCAATGAGCAGTTCTTC. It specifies CASSFSSVNEQFF.

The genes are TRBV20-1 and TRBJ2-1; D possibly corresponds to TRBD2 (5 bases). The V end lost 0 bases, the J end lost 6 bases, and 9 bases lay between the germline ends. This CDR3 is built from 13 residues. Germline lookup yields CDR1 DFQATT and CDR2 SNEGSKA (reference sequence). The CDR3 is CSARESGSNEQFF. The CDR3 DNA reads TGCAGTGCTAGAGAAAGCGGCAGCAATGAGCAGTTCTTC.

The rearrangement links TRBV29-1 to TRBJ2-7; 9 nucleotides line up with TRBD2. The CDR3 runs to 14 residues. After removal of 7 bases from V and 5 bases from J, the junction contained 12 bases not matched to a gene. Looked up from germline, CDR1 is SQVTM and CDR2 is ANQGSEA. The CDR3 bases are TGCAGCGCCCGGGGAGCGGGAGGATCCGACGAGCAGTACTTC. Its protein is CSARGAGGSDEQYF.

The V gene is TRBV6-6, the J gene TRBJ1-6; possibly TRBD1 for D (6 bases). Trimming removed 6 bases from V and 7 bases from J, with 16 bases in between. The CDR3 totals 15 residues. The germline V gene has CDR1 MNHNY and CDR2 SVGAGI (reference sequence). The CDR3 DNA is TGTGCCAGCAGACAGTACAGGGCGAAGAATTCACCCCTCCACTTT. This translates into CASRQYRAKNSPLHF.

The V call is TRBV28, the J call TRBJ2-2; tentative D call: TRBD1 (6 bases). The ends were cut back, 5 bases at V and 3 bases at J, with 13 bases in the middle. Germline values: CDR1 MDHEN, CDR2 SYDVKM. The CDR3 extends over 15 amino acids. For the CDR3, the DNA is TGTGCCAGCAGTCTAGACAGGACCGACACCGGGGAGCTGTTTTTT. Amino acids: CASSLDRTDTGELFF.

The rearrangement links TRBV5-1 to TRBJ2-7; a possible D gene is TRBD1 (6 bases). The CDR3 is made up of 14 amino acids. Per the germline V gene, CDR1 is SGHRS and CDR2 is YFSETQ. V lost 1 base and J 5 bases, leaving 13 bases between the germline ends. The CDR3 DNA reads TGCGCCAGCAGCTTGACCGCAGGGGATCACGAGCAGTACTTC. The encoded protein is CASSLTAGDHEQYF.

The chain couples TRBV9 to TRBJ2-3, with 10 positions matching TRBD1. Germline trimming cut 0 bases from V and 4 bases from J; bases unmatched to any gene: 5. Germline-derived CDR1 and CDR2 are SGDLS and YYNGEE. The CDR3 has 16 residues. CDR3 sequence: CASSVVSTGGSDTQYF. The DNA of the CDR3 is TGTGCCAGCAGCGTAGTCTCGACAGGGGGCTCAGATACGCAGTATTTT.

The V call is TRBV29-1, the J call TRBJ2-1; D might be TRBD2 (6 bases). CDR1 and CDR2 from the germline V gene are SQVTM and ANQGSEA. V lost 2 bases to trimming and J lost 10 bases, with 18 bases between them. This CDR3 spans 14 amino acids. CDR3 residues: CSVEFTGGGGEQFF. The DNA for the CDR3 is TGCAGCGTTGAATTCACTGGGGGAGGCGGGGAGCAGTTCTTC.

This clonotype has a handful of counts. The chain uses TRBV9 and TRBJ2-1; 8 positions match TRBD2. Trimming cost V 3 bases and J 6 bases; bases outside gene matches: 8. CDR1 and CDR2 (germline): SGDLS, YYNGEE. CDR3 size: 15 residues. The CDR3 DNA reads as TGTGCCAGCAGCGGTGAGGGGACTAGAACCAATGAGCAGTTCTTC. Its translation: CASSGEGTRTNEQFF.

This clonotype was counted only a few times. CDR3 nucleotide sequence: TGTGCCAGCAGCTTAGCGGGAGTCTGGTTAGAGACCCAGTACTTC. This gives the protein CASSLAGVWLETQYF. The chain links TRBV11-2 to TRBJ2-5; D is possibly TRBD2 (6 bases). The germline V gene encodes CDR1 SGHAT and CDR2 FQNNGV. V was pared by 1 base and J by 4 bases, with 13 bases between. CDR3 length: 15 amino acids.

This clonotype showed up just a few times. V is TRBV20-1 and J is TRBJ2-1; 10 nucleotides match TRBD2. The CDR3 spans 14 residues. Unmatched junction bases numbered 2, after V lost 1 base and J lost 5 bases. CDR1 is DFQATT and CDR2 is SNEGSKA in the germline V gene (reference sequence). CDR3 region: CSARALAGDNEQFF. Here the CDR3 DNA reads TGCAGTGCTAGAGCCCTAGCGGGGGACAATGAGCAGTTCTTC.

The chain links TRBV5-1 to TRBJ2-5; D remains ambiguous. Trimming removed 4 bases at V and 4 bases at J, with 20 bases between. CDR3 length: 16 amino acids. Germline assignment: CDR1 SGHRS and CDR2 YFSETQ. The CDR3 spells CASSPPSASVGETQYF. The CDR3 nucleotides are TGCGCCAGCAGCCCGCCGAGCGCATCAGTAGGAGAGACCCAGTACTTC.

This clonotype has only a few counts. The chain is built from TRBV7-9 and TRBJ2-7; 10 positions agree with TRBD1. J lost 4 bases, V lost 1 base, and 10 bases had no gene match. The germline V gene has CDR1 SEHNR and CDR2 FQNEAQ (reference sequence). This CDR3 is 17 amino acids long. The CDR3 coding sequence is TGTGCCAGCAGCTTAGGAGGTTTCAGGGACAGGGGTTACGAGCAGTACTTC. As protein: CASSLGGFRDRGYEQYF.

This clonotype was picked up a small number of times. The CDR3 is CASSLESGRGTQYF. The CDR3 nucleotides read TGTGCCAGCAGCTTAGAAAGCGGGAGAGGTACGCAGTATTTT. The genes are TRBV11-2 and TRBJ2-3; 8 nucleotides align to TRBD2. Germline CDR1 is SGHAT and CDR2 is FQNNGV. The CDR3 extends over 14 amino acids. Unmatched junction bases numbered 4, after V lost 0 bases and J lost 8 bases. The full variable domain, in which reference TRBV11-2 and TRBJ2-3 provide the parts outside the CDR3, is EAGVAQSPRYKIIEKRQSVAFWCNPISGHATLYWYQQILGQGPKLLIQFQNNGVVDDSQLPKDRFSAERLKGVDSTLKIQPAKLEDSAVYLCASSLESGRGTQYFGPGTRLTVL.

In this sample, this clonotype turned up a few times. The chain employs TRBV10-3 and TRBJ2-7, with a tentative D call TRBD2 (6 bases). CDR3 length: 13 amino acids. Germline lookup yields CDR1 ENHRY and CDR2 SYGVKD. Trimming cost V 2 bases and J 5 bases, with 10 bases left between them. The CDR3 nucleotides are TGTGCCATCAGTGAGCCCTCGGGGGACGAGCAGTACTTC. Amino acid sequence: CAISEPSGDEQYF.

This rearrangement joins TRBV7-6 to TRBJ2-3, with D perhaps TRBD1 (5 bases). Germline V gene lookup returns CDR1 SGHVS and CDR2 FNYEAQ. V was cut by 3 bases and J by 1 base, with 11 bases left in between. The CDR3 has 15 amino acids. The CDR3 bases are TGTGCCAGCAGCTTCCTGACAGACCGCACAGATACGCAGTATTTT. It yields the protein CASSFLTDRTDTQYF.

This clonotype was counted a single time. CDR3 sequence: CASSLVGQDTGELFF. The CDR3 nucleotides read TGTGCCAGCAGCTTAGTGGGACAAGACACCGGGGAGCTGTTTTTT. V is TRBV7-8 and J is TRBJ2-2; D is perhaps TRBD1 (6 bases). The CDR3 runs 15 residues. Germline V lookup: CDR1 SGHVS, CDR2 FQNEAQ. V gave up 1 base and J gave up 3 bases, with 9 bases separating them. The full variable domain, completed using reference TRBV7-8 and TRBJ2-2, is GAGVSQSPRYKVAKRGQDVALRCDPISGHVSLFWYQQALGQGPEFLTYFQNEAQLDKSGLPSDRFFAERPEGSVSTLKIQRTQQEDSAVYLCASSLVGQDTGELFFGEGSRLTVL.

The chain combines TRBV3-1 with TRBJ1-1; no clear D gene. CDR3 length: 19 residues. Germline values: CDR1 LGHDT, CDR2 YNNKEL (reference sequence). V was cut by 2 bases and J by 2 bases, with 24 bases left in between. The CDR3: CASSQKSGSAGGFNTEAFF. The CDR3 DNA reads TGTGCCAGCAGCCAAAAGTCCGGGTCCGCAGGAGGGTTCAACACTGAAGCTTTCTTT.

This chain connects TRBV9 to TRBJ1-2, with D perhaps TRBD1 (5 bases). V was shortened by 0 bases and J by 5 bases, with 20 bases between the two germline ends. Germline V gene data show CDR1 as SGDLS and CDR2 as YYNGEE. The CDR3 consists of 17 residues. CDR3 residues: CASSVDGGLVPRYGYTF. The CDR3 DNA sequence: TGTGCCAGCAGCGTAGACGGGGGTTTGGTCCCCCGTTATGGCTACACCTTC.